Listed below are T cell receptor beta chains from one sample, sequenced in a study of cytotoxic CD8 clonotypes in ibrutinib-treated CLL. Using immunoSEQ multiplex PCR, the repertoire was profiled, and TCRdb retains in-frame clones only, with some absent. The sample lists 110,000 to 150,000 clones; 85% to 95% were seen once. The sample in question was PBMCs, obtained after 12 months of ibrutinib treatment. These receptors all come from a human donor with chronic lymphocytic leukemia. CDR3s include the opening cysteine and the closing phenylalanine or tryptophan. A D gene is named only where the DNA matches it firmly. Size is omitted from some rows. Given values are once, few, many or a class for expanded clones.

CDR3 DNA	CDR3 protein	D gene	V gene	J gene	clone size
TGTGCCAGCAGCTTCGGGGACACCGATACCTACGAGCAGTACTTC	CASSFGDTDTYEQYF	.	TRBV7-6	TRBJ2-7	.
TGTGCCAGCAGCTCCCGGGCCCTCTCCCCCCAACAAGAGACCCAGTACTTC	CASSSRALSPQQETQYF	.	TRBV13	TRBJ2-5	.
TGTGCCAGCAGCTTAGGAGGGAATATCGGGGGCTACACCTTC	CASSLGGNIGGYTF	.	TRBV7-9	TRBJ1-2	.
TGTGCCAGCAGTTACCAGGAGTTGCGAGATACGCAGTATTTT	CASSYQELRDTQYF	.	TRBV6-6	TRBJ2-3	.
TGTGCCAGTAGTACCCCCCGCCGGGACTCGAATCAGCCCCAGCATTTT	CASSTPRRDSNQPQHF	.	TRBV19	TRBJ1-5	.
TGTGCCAGCAGCCCGGACCCGGCACAGACCCAGTACTTC	CASSPDPAQTQYF	.	TRBV7-3	TRBJ2-5	.
TGTGCCAGCAGCTTAGCGGGGTCACAGTACCTCCAAGAGACCCAGTACTTC	CASSLAGSQYLQETQYF	.	TRBV7-9	TRBJ2-5	few
TGTGCCAGCAGTTTTAGACTAGCGGGACCACACGAGCAGTACTTC	CASSFRLAGPHEQYF	TRBD2	TRBV28	TRBJ2-7	.
TGTGCCTCCTGGGCGTTCCCCCAGGCTTTCTTT	CASWAFPQAFF	.	TRBV5-6	TRBJ1-1	few
TGTGCCAGTAGTGCCTGGGATCGCGGGCAGTACTTC	CASSAWDRGQYF	.	TRBV19	TRBJ2-7	once
TGTGCCAGCAGCCCGGGTGGGACAGGGCGTTACAATGAGCAGTTCTTC	CASSPGGTGRYNEQFF	TRBD1	TRBV28	TRBJ2-1	once
TGTGCCAGTAGTATAGGGGCTGGACAGTCTATCTACGAGCAGTACTTC	CASSIGAGQSIYEQYF	.	TRBV19	TRBJ2-7	.
TGCGCCAGCAGCACAATGACTAGCGGCAATGAGCAGTTCTTC	CASSTMTSGNEQFF	TRBD2	TRBV5-1	TRBJ2-1	.
TGTGCCAGCAGCCGATGGTCCCCGGGACAGGGTATCATCTATGGCTACACCTTC	CASSRWSPGQGIIYGYTF	TRBD1	TRBV27	TRBJ1-2	.
TGTGCCAGCTCACTGACAGGGGGTCAGTACTTC	CASSLTGGQYF	TRBD1	TRBV18	TRBJ2-5	once
TGTGCCAGCAGTTACACCCCAACTAATGAAAAACTGTTTTTT	CASSYTPTNEKLFF	.	TRBV7-6	TRBJ1-4	.
TGTGCCAGCAGCCGGGACAGGGACATAAGCTACACCTTC	CASSRDRDISYTF	TRBD1	TRBV6-6	TRBJ1-2	.
TGCGCCAGCAGCTTGCTGGACAGGGGGGGTCATGAGCAGTTCTTC	CASSLLDRGGHEQFF	TRBD1	TRBV5-1	TRBJ2-1	.
TGTGCCAGCAGTTTAATTGCAGGGGGCGTTTATGGCTACACCTTC	CASSLIAGGVYGYTF	TRBD1	TRBV27	TRBJ1-2	.
TGTGCCAGCAGCTTGGCCCGGGCTAGCGGGAGTAGGTACGAGCAGTACTTC	CASSLARASGSRYEQYF	TRBD2	TRBV5-8	TRBJ2-7	.
TGTGCCAGCTCACTAGCGGGAATAGAGCAGCCCCAGCATTTT	CASSLAGIEQPQHF	.	TRBV18	TRBJ1-5	.
TGTGCCAGCAGCATCGGGCCCCTCGGGCAGCCCCAGCATTTT	CASSIGPLGQPQHF	.	TRBV5-5	TRBJ1-5	.
TGTGCCAGCAGTTCCCAGGGGATGGGGGGTGAAAAACTGTTTTTT	CASSSQGMGGEKLFF	.	TRBV28	TRBJ1-4	once